This entry lists 24 T cell receptor beta chains sequenced from one sample in a study of PD-1 blockade in classical Hodgkin lymphoma (TCRdb year 2020). This specimen's time point label, per the study, means: cycle 2 day 1 (C2D1) of nivolumab. Every trial patient had relapsed following autologous stem cell transplantation, and prior brentuximab vedotin exposure was what differed among cohorts A, B and C. Library generation was performed with the immunoSEQ multiplex PCR assay. Held by TCRdb, this immuneACCESS table contains in-frame sequences only and omits some clones. Under half of the omission traces to an unresolved V gene where checked; the cause of the rest is unknown. The sample data list some 41,000 clones, and roughly 78% of these were observed just once. The ten largest clones capture around 2.8% of the sample. The sequenced sample was peripheral blood mononuclear cells (PBMCs), obtained before the second cycle of nivolumab. Every receptor here comes from a human donor with classical Hodgkin lymphoma.

The rearrangement links TRBV7-2 to TRBJ2-3; D is unclear. CDR1 and CDR2 from the germline V gene are SGHTA and FQGNSA. The V gene lost 1 base and the J gene lost 1 base, with 3 bases spanning the gap. CDR3 length equals 13 residues. The CDR3 region has the DNA TGTGCCAGCAGCTTAGAGGGCACAGATACGCAGTATTTT. It specifies CASSLEGTDTQYF.

The rearrangement joins TRBV14 to TRBJ1-4; D gene ambiguous. Per the germline V gene, CDR1 is SGHDN and CDR2 is FVKESK. V lost 0 bases and J 1 base, leaving 21 bases between the germline ends. This CDR3 is 20 amino acids long. The CDR3 nucleotides are TGTGCCAGCAGCCAAGAGAAGGGCGAGGTGTATTGGGGAACTAATGAAAAACTGTTTTTT. As protein: CASSQEKGEVYWGTNEKLFF.

This clone has a handful of counts. This rearrangement joins TRBV18 to TRBJ2-7, with D possibly matching TRBD1 (6 bases). This CDR3 has 14 amino acids. CDR1 KGHSH and CDR2 LQKENI come from the germline V gene. V shed 9 bases and J shed 3 bases, with 18 bases lying between them. The CDR3 sequence: CASSGETGNYEQYF. CDR3 nucleotide sequence: TGTGCCAGTTCTGGAGAGACAGGAAACTACGAGCAGTACTTC.

By sample fraction, this clone is medium-sized (0.01 to 0.1%). The chain links TRBV28 to TRBJ1-1; D is possibly TRBD1 (5 bases). Germline values: CDR1 MDHEN, CDR2 SYDVKM. With 6 bases removed from V and 11 bases from J, the gap between germline ends came to 22 bases. This CDR3 contains 14 residues. CDR3 DNA: TGTGCCAGCAGCCCTATCGGAGAAGGGGTTAAGGCTTTCTTT. Residues: CASSPIGEGVKAFF.

Relative to its sample, this clone is medium-sized. The genes are TRBV21-1 and TRBJ2-2; the listed D gene, TRBD2, was not tested against the DNA. TRBV21-1 is noted as a pseudogene. The CDR3 extends over 18 amino acids. CDR3 protein: CASSRTSTSGSYTGELFF. The CDR3 DNA reads TGTGCCAGCAGCCGAACCTCAACTAGCGGGAGTTATACCGGGGAGCTGTTTTTT.

The chain recombines TRBV27 with TRBJ1-3, with D maybe TRBD1 (5 bases). V lost 5 bases and J lost 2, with 13 bases in between. The CDR3 covers 15 residues. The germline V gene encodes CDR1 MNHEY and CDR2 SMNVEV (reference sequence). CDR3 DNA: TGTGCCAGCAGTCGATCAAGGGGTGCTGGAAACACCATATATTTT. Translation gives CASSRSRGAGNTIYF.

V usage is TRBV6-1 and J usage is TRBJ1-5; D is unclear. There are 13 residues in the CDR3. Germline loops: CDR1 MNHNS, CDR2 SASEGT. V shed 11 bases and J shed 1 base, with 12 bases lying between them. CDR3 sequence (DNA): TGTGCCTTTGCCCCGGGGAGCAATCAGCCCCAGCATTTT. Translating it yields CAFAPGSNQPQHF.

The CDR3 is CASSKGHEQFF. The CDR3 nucleotides are TGTGCCAGCAGTAAGGGGCATGAGCAGTTCTTC. V and J are TRBV27 and TRBJ2-1, with D maybe TRBD1 (5 bases). Between the trimmed V and J ends, which lost 5 bases and 8 bases, there was a span of 7 bases. The CDR3 totals 11 residues. Germline V gene sequence: CDR1 MNHEY, CDR2 SMNVEV (reference sequence).

The chain carries TRBV5-1 and TRBJ1-2; 7 nucleotides agree with TRBD1. The V and J ends lost 4 bases and 3 bases, in that order; junction bases with no gene match: 9. Germline CDR1 and CDR2: SGHRS and YFSETQ. The CDR3 contains 15 residues. The CDR3 loop is CASSLRQGTDYGYTF. The CDR3, as DNA: TGCGCCAGCAGCCTTAGACAGGGAACGGACTATGGCTACACCTTC.

V gene TRBV4-3 combines with J gene TRBJ2-5; 9 nucleotides align to TRBD1. This CDR3 has 15 residues. Germline V gene data show CDR1 as LGHNA and CDR2 as YSLEER. With 0 bases clipped from V and 5 bases from J, the junction kept 4 bases outside the gene matches. CDR3 residues: CASSQEIDRGETQYF. CDR3 coding DNA: TGCGCCAGCAGCCAAGAGATTGACAGGGGGGAGACCCAGTACTTC.

The rearrangement links TRBV2 to TRBJ1-3; 7 nucleotides align to TRBD1. J was trimmed by 3 bases and V by 3 bases; bases with no gene match: 8. The CDR3 loop spans 16 amino acids. Per germline, CDR1 SNHLY and CDR2 FYNNEI. The CDR3 DNA is TGTGCCAGCAGTGAGGTAGGACAGGACTTTGGAAACACCATATATTTT. Translated, it gives CASSEVGQDFGNTIYF.

The chain carries TRBV6-6 and TRBJ1-5; possibly TRBD1 for D (5 bases). The CDR3 is 13 amino acids. Trimming shortened V by 5 bases and J by 4 bases, and 9 bases separated the two germline ends. Germline assignment: CDR1 MNHNY and CDR2 SVGAGI (reference sequence). The CDR3 protein is CASSQNRNQPQHF. DNA of the CDR3: TGTGCCAGCAGTCAAAACAGGAATCAGCCCCAGCATTTT.

This clone has a single count. The rearrangement links TRBV5-1 to TRBJ2-3; TRBD2 aligns across 11 bases. The V segment lost 4 bases and the J segment 2 bases; nucleotides outside the gene matches: 3. There are 15 residues in the CDR3. CDR1 is SGHRS, CDR2 YFSETQ, per germline. CDR3 loop: CASSHSGGATDTQYF. Written as DNA, the CDR3 is TGCGCCAGCAGCCATAGCGGGGGGGCCACAGATACGCAGTATTTT.

The sample holds a few counts of this clone. This chain joins TRBV9 and TRBJ1-3; a weak D match, TRBD1 (5 bases). The CDR3 runs to 16 residues. Deletions cut 4 bases from V and 8 bases from J, with 22 bases between. CDR1 is SGDLS, CDR2 YYNGEE, per germline. The chain's CDR3 is CASSPGAQGKGDTIYF. For the CDR3, the DNA is TGTGCCAGCAGCCCAGGTGCGCAGGGTAAGGGAGACACCATATATTTT.

This clone was counted only a few times. The J gene is TRBJ1-1, the V gene TRBV5-1, with unresolved D. CDR1 SGHRS and CDR2 YFSETQ come from the germline V gene. Trimming stripped 4 bases from V and 8 bases from J, with 15 bases between. This CDR3 is built from 13 residues. CDR3 region: CASSTRPEKEAFF. In nucleotides, the CDR3 is TGCGCCAGCAGCACGCGACCGGAGAAAGAAGCTTTCTTT.

Turning to this clone: Other DNA sequences in the same sample also yield this CDR3. The chain uses TRBV19 and TRBJ1-3, with D tentatively TRBD1 (5 bases). Germline values: CDR1 LNHDA, CDR2 SQIVND (reference sequence). This CDR3 comprises 15 residues. Between the trimmed V and J ends, which lost 3 bases and 3 bases, there was a span of 12 bases. This CDR3 is CASSIGGTVGNTIYF. The CDR3 DNA is TGTGCCAGTAGTATCGGAGGGACGGTTGGAAACACCATATATTTT.

This clone was counted between two and nine times. The chain employs TRBV28 and TRBJ2-3; either TRBD1 or TRBD2 may fit D (6 bases each). Germline CDR1 is MDHEN and CDR2 is SYDVKM. The V and J ends lost 2 bases and 5 bases respectively, with 8 bases between them. The CDR3 extends over 13 amino acids. Written as DNA, the CDR3 is TGTGCCAGCAGTTTAGGGGGGCTAGATACGCAGTATTTT. This translates into CASSLGGLDTQYF.

The chain recombines TRBV29-1 with TRBJ1-1, with D unresolved. The CDR3 runs to 12 residues. CDR1 and CDR2 (germline): SQVTM, ANQGSEA. Trimming cost V 5 bases and J 5 bases, with 12 bases left between them. The CDR3 sequence: CSVFSLRTEAFF. Written as DNA, the CDR3 is TGCAGCGTTTTCTCTTTGAGGACTGAAGCTTTCTTT. The whole variable domain, remainder taken from reference TRBV29-1 and TRBJ1-1, is SAVISQKPSRDICQRGTSLTIQCQVDSQVTMMFWYRQQPGQSLTLIATANQGSEATYESGFVIDKFPISRPNLTFSTLTVSNMSPEDSSIYLCSVFSLRTEAFFGQGTRLTVV.

The rearrangement uses TRBV18 and TRBJ2-7, with D unclear. The CDR3 length is 16 residues. The ends were cut back, 0 bases at V and 3 bases at J, with 15 bases in the middle. Looked up from germline, CDR1 is KGHSH and CDR2 is LQKENI. CDR3: CASSPPHGWADYEQYF. CDR3 DNA: TGTGCCAGCTCACCACCCCACGGGTGGGCAGACTACGAGCAGTACTTC.

J is TRBJ2-7 and V is TRBV9; a weak D match, TRBD1 (5 bases). The CDR3 is made up of 13 amino acids. Deletions cut 4 bases from V and 7 bases from J, with 15 bases between. Germline CDR1 reads SGDLS; CDR2 reads YYNGEE. CDR3 DNA sequence: TGTGCCAGCAGCTCAACCGACAGCCTGGAGCAGTACTTC. It encodes CASSSTDSLEQYF.

The CDR3 DNA reads TGTGCCAGCAGCCAACCAGAGGACAGGGAATCGACTGAAGCTTTCTTT. Translated: CASSQPEDRESTEAFF. V gene TRBV4-2 combines with J gene TRBJ1-1; 8 bases are a match to TRBD1. The CDR3 runs to 16 residues. Trimming took 2 bases from V and 5 from J; bases not matched to a gene: 10. Germline values: CDR1 LGHNA, CDR2 YNFKEQ.

There are a few counts of this clone. The gene calls are TRBV27 and TRBJ1-2, with D maybe TRBD1 (6 bases). This CDR3 region has 14 residues. V lost 5 bases and J 4 bases, leaving 14 bases between the germline ends. Germline CDR1 reads MNHEY; CDR2 reads SMNVEV (reference sequence). CDR3 in amino acids: CASSPFDRTYGYTF. The CDR3 bases are TGTGCCAGCAGTCCATTCGACAGGACCTATGGCTACACCTTC.

V and J are TRBV7-3 and TRBJ1-6; D is possibly TRBD1 (6 bases). The germline gives CDR1 SGHTA, CDR2 FQGTGA. CDR3 length: 13 residues. The V and J ends lost 5 bases and 10 bases respectively, with 12 bases between them. The CDR3 loop is CASSPIQGSPLHF. The CDR3 bases are TGTGCCAGCAGCCCTATACAGGGATCACCCCTCCACTTT. The full variable domain, completed using reference TRBV7-3 and TRBJ1-6, is GAGVSQTPSNKVTEKGKYVELRCDPISGHTALYWYRQSLGQGPEFLIYFQGTGAADDSGLPNDRFFAVRPEGSVSTLKIQRTERGDSAVYLCASSPIQGSPLHFGNGTRLTVT.

The genes are TRBV9 and TRBJ1-2, with TRBD1 as a possible D gene (5 bases). The CDR3 spans 15 residues. Per germline, CDR1 SGDLS and CDR2 YYNGEE. Trimming pared 0 bases from V and 5 bases from J, leaving 14 bases between. CDR3 nucleotides: TGTGCCAGCAGCGTAGCTGGGGCGACGGTGTATGGCTACACCTTC. Translated: CASSVAGATVYGYTF.